A selection of T cell receptor beta chains follows, all from one sample in a study of blood T cell repertoires in COVID-19. Method: immunoSEQ multiplex PCR; TCRdb's copy keeps in-frame clones and lacks some. The sample includes about 330,000 clones, more than 75% of them seen just once. Sequences were obtained from PBMCs or T cells enriched from blood (not recorded which). The receptor set was obtained from a woman under 40 who had recovered from COVID-19. Both conserved end residues are part of each CDR3. D genes are given only for firm matches.

j_call d_call v_call cdr3_aa cdr3_nt
TRBJ1-2 NA TRBV10-2 CASSDRGPSNYGYTF TGCGCCAGCAGTGACAGGGGCCCATCTAACTATGGCTACACCTTC
TRBJ1-1 TRBD1 TRBV7-9 CASSLGTGGAGTEAFF TGTGCCAGCAGCCTAGGGACAGGGGGCGCGGGAACTGAAGCTTTCTTT
TRBJ1-1 NA TRBV19 CASSIDAGFTEAFF TGTGCCAGTAGTATAGATGCGGGTTTCACTGAAGCTTTCTTT
TRBJ1-5 NA TRBV7-2 CASSYGHTISNQPQHF TGTGCCAGCAGCTACGGACACACTATTAGCAATCAGCCCCAGCATTTT
TRBJ1-2 TRBD1 TRBV4-3 CASSPGTGARGYTF TGCGCCAGCAGCCCCGGGACAGGGGCGCGGGGCTACACCTTC
TRBJ2-3 NA TRBV10-3 CAISDPGKGPDTQYF TGTGCCATCAGTGATCCAGGGAAGGGGCCAGATACGCAGTATTTT
TRBJ1-2 NA TRBV11-2 CASSFRNGGAEGYTF TGTGCCAGCAGCTTTCGAAACGGGGGGGCGGAAGGCTACACCTTC
TRBJ1-1 TRBD1 TRBV28 CASSLGVRHRGNTEAFF TGTGCCAGCAGTTTGGGCGTGAGGCACAGGGGTAACACTGAAGCTTTCTTT
TRBJ2-7 TRBD2 TRBV6-1 CASSEAIASGVYEQYF TGTGCCAGCAGTGAAGCGATAGCTAGCGGGGTCTACGAGCAGTACTTC
TRBJ1-1 NA TRBV10-2 CASSDLLRSEAFF TGCGCCAGCAGTGACCTACTGCGCTCTGAAGCTTTCTTT
TRBJ1-2 NA TRBV3-1/TRBV3-2 CASSQEGNRGGYTF TGTGCCAGCAGCCAAGAAGGGAATAGGGGAGGCTACACCTTC
TRBJ2-5 TRBD2 TRBV11-2 CASSRLLAGGQETQYF TGTGCCAGCAGCCGTTTACTAGCGGGGGGCCAAGAGACCCAGTACTTC
TRBJ1-2 NA TRBV5-4 CASSSSPGSAGGYTF TGTGCCAGCAGCTCCTCCCCCGGGAGCGCCGGAGGCTACACCTTC
TRBJ1-2 NA TRBV7-2 CASSPSGGDYGYTF TGTGCCAGCAGCCCCAGCGGCGGGGACTATGGCTACACCTTC
TRBJ2-7 NA TRBV5-1 CASSLNRDEQYF TGCGCCAGCAGCTTGAACAGGGACGAGCAGTACTTC
TRBJ1-4 NA TRBV4-3 CASSQDLGDANEKLFF TGCGCCAGCAGCCAAGATTTAGGGGATGCTAATGAAAAACTGTTTTTT
TRBJ2-7 TRBD1 TRBV5-1 CASTRDPTGGYEQYF TGCGCCAGCACCAGAGACCCGACAGGGGGCTACGAGCAGTACTTC
TRBJ1-4 TRBD1 TRBV19 CASSYGNQGAEKLFF TGTGCCAGTAGCTACGGGAACCAGGGGGCGGAAAAACTGTTTTTT
TRBJ1-2 TRBD1 TRBV10-3 CAISDPRDRGYGYTF TGTGCCATCAGTGACCCTCGGGACAGGGGCTATGGCTACACCTTC
TRBJ1-1 NA TRBV5-8 CATPGEGVNTEAFF TGTGCCACCCCCGGGGAGGGGGTGAACACTGAAGCTTTCTTT
TRBJ1-4 TRBD1 TRBV7-9 CASSRDRGDEKLFF TGTGCCAGCAGCCGGGACAGGGGCGATGAAAAACTGTTTTTT
TRBJ1-2 NA TRBV6-1 CASSEGGGSTYGYTF TGTGCCAGCAGTGAGGGGGGAGGGTCCACCTATGGCTACACCTTC
TRBJ2-7 NA TRBV21-1 CASSSQSRGNGFEQYF TGTGCCAGCAGCTCCCAAAGCAGGGGGAATGGGTTCGAGCAGTACTTC